The rows below give T cell receptor beta chains drawn from one sample of a study of T cells in lung cancer brain metastases. Libraries were prepared by immunoSEQ multiplex PCR; TCRdb keeps only in-frame clonotypes and omits some of them. The table has more than 350 clones, approximately 93% seen once. Sequenced input: tumor tissue from a brain metastasis. Receptors originate from a woman between 50 and 59 years old with non-small cell lung cancer that had spread to the brain. CDR3s include the opening cysteine and the closing phenylalanine or tryptophan. Each record gives: clone size, D gene, J gene, V gene, CDR3 protein, CDR3 DNA. D genes are given only for firm matches. Clone size is shown for a subset of rows, as once, few, many or a class of expanded clone.

once TRBD1 TRBJ2-7 TRBV2 CASRDSGQPYEQYF TGTGCCAGCAGGGACTCGGGACAGCCTTACGAGCAGTACTTC
. . TRBJ1-5 TRBV27 CASSPVRGGITDGYSNQPQHF TGTGCCAGCAGTCCTGTGAGGGGGGGCATAACAGACGGGTATAGCAATCAGCCCCAGCATTTT
. . TRBJ1-1 TRBV4-2 CASSQGGNTEAFF TGTGCCAGCAGCCAAGGAGGGAACACTGAAGCTTTCTTT
few . TRBJ1-2 TRBV7-9 CASSPQTELYGYTF TGTGCCAGCAGCCCCCAGACAGAGCTCTATGGCTACACCTTC
. . TRBJ2-1 TRBV6-1 CASSEAGTRNEQFF TGTGCCAGCAGTGAAGCTGGGACAAGGAATGAGCAGTTCTTC
. . TRBJ2-3 TRBV9 CASSATDTQYF TGTGCCAGCAGCGCCACAGATACGCAGTATTTT
. TRBD1 TRBJ1-1 TRBV5-6 CASSVGQGAMNTEAFF TGTGCCAGCAGCGTGGGACAGGGGGCCATGAACACTGAAGCTTTCTTT
once . TRBJ1-6 TRBV2 CASRDGDTQNSPLHF TGTGCCAGCAGAGACGGCGACACCCAAAATTCACCCCTCCACTTT
. . TRBJ1-4 TRBV5-1 CASSSTGTATNEKLFF TGCGCCAGCAGCTCCACAGGGACGGCGACTAATGAAAAACTGTTTTTT
. . TRBJ1-5 TRBV4-3 CASSQSRGNNQPQHF TGCGCCAGCAGCCAAAGCCGGGGGAACAATCAGCCCCAGCATTTT
. . TRBJ2-5 TRBV19 CASSIMGGGRETQYF TGTGCCAGTAGTATCATGGGAGGGGGCCGGGAGACCCAGTACTTC
. TRBD1 TRBJ1-6 TRBV7-6 CASSSQGGNSPLHF TGTGCCAGCAGCTCACAGGGGGGTAATTCACCCCTCCACTTT
. . TRBJ2-3 TRBV11-3 CASSLGGGSTDTQYF TGTGCCAGCAGCTTAGGAGGGGGTAGCACAGATACGCAGTATTTT
. . TRBJ2-1 TRBV7-2 CASSPAAEPYNEQFF TGTGCCAGCAGCCCCGCAGCGGAGCCCTACAATGAGCAGTTCTTC
. . TRBJ1-5 TRBV15 CATSRDPGGPGNQPQHF TGTGCCACCAGCAGAGATCCGGGGGGGCCCGGCAATCAGCCCCAGCATTTT
. TRBD1 TRBJ2-5 TRBV13 CASGTAQETQYF TGTGCCAGTGGGACAGCCCAAGAGACCCAGTACTTC
. TRBD1 TRBJ2-7 TRBV5-1 CASSLGLRGRSPYEQYF TGCGCCAGCAGCTTAGGTTTAAGGGGGCGAAGCCCCTACGAGCAGTACTTC
. TRBD2 TRBJ2-2 TRBV11-1 CANRDSGEGNTGELFF TGTGCCAACAGAGATAGCGGGGAGGGAAACACCGGGGAGCTGTTTTTT
. . TRBJ2-7 TRBV5-1 CASSLDRTYEQYF TGCGCCAGCAGCTTGGACAGAACCTACGAGCAGTACTTC
. TRBD1 TRBJ1-2 TRBV7-2 CASSWAAGGNYGYTF TGTGCCAGCAGCTGGGCGGCAGGGGGCAACTATGGCTACACCTTC
. . TRBJ1-4 TRBV29-1 CSVLDVKLFF TGCAGCGTTTTGGACGTAAAACTGTTTTTT
. TRBD1 TRBJ1-1 TRBV6-5 CASSKTGQMNTEAFF TGTGCCAGCAGTAAAACGGGACAGATGAACACTGAAGCTTTCTTT
. TRBD2 TRBJ2-5 TRBV10-3 CAISEGLAETQYF TGTGCCATCAGTGAAGGACTAGCGGAGACCCAGTACTTC
. . TRBJ1-1 TRBV9 CASSVSGGLSMNTEAFF TGTGCCAGCAGCGTAAGCGGGGGGCTCTCAATGAACACTGAAGCTTTCTTT
once . TRBJ1-1 TRBV5-1 CASSRQAGGMNTEAFF TGCGCCAGCAGCCGACAGGCGGGAGGGATGAACACTGAAGCTTTCTTT
. . TRBJ2-7 TRBV5-8 CASSLQGYEQYF TGTGCCAGCAGTTTACAGGGCTACGAGCAGTACTTC
. . TRBJ2-7 TRBV15 CATSPGSYEQYF TGTGCCACCAGCCCCGGCTCCTACGAGCAGTACTTC
. . TRBJ2-1 TRBV20-1 CSAREGNEQFF TGCAGTGCTAGAGAGGGCAATGAGCAGTTCTTC
. TRBD1 TRBJ1-1 TRBV7-9 CASSSLGTGNEAFF TGTGCCAGCAGCTCGCTTGGGACAGGCAACGAAGCTTTCTTT
. . TRBJ1-3 TRBV4-2 CASAKNRGNTIYF TGTGCCAGCGCCAAGAACCGCGGCAACACCATATATTTT
. . TRBJ1-6 TRBV27 CASRPRDNPYNLPLHF TGTGCCAGCAGGCCCAGGGACAACCCCTATAATTTACCCCTCCACTTT